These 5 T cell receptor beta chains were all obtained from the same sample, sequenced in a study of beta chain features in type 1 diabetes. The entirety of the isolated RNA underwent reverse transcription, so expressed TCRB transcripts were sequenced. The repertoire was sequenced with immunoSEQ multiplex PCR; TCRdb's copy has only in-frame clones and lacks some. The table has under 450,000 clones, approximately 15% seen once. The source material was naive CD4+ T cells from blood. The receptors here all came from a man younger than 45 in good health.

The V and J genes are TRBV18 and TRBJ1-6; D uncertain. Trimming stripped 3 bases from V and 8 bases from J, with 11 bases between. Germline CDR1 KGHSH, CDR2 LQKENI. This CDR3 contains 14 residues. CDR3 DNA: TGTGCCAGCTCACCTCCCGGGTCCCATTCACCCCTCCACTTT. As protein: CASSPPGSHSPLHF.

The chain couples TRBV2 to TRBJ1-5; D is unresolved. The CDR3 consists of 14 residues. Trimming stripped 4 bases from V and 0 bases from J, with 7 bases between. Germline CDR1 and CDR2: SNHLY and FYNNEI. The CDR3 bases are TGTGCCAGCAGTGTGGGCTATAGCAATCAGCCCCAGCATTTT. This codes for CASSVGYSNQPQHF.

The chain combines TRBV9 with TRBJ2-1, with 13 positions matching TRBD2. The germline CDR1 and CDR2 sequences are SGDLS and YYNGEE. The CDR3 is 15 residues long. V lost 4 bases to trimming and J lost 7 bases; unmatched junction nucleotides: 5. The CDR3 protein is CASSSKTSGGNEQFF. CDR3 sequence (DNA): TGTGCCAGCAGCTCCAAGACTAGCGGGGGGAATGAGCAGTTCTTC.

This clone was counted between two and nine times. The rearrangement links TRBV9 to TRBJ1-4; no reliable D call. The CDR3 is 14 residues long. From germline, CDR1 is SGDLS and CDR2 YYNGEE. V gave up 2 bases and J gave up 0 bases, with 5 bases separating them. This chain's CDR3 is CASSVTTTNEKLFF. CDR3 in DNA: TGTGCCAGCAGCGTTACCACAACTAATGAAAAACTGTTTTTT.

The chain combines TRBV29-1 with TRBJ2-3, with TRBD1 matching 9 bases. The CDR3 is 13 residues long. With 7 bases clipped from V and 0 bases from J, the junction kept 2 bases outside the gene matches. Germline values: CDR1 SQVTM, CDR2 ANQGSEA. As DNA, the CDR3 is TGCAGCGCTGGGACAGGGAGCACAGATACGCAGTATTTT. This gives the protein CSAGTGSTDTQYF.